This T cell receptor (beta chain) was retrieved from a study of vaccination and CD4 T cells after COVID-19. Sequence data for DNA of cultured CD4+ T cells were generated by the Oncomine TCR Beta short-read assay. Each CDR3 protein is one row after TCRdb ran MiXCR on the PCR reads. This sample has around 26,000 distinct CDR3 sequences, with 62% found just once. On this clonotype itself: Its target is not known.

The germline V gene encodes CDR1 SGHTA and CDR2 FQGNSA. The length of the CDR3 is 14 residues. V was clipped by 0 bases and J by 6 bases, with 9 bases between them. Treatment here: approximately nine-day PBMC culture with coronavirus spike peptide pools or control peptides (ViraFEST assay). The sequence derives from a human donor who had recovered from COVID-19. The chain recombines TRBV7-2 with TRBJ2-1, with D possibly matching TRBD1 (6 bases). Input material: CD4+ T cells from blood, cultured in vitro. The CDR3 region has the DNA TGTGCCAGCAGCTTAGCTAGCAGGGGCAATGAGCAGTTCTTC. Translating it yields CASSLASRGNEQFF.